The 21 T cell receptor beta chains below were found in one sample sequenced in a study of T cell responses to AZD1222 COVID-19 vaccine. Method: immunoSEQ multiplex PCR; TCRdb's copy keeps in-frame clones and lacks some. Here the sample spans roughly 150,000 clones, about 89% being singletons. The sample here was peripheral blood, taken on day 0 of AZD1222 vaccination. These receptors came from an adult in good health.

This chain uses TRBV6-6 with TRBJ1-2; D is uncertain. The ends were cut back, 8 bases at V and 1 base at J, with 11 bases in the middle. The CDR3 contains 13 residues. Germline lookup yields CDR1 MNHNY and CDR2 SVGAGI (reference sequence). The CDR3 sequence: CASRDILNYGYTF. CDR3 DNA sequence: TGTGCCAGCCGAGACATCCTTAACTATGGCTACACCTTC.

The chain links TRBV2 to TRBJ1-5, with 8 bases matching TRBD1. CDR3 length: 15 residues. The V gene end was trimmed by 4 bases and the J gene end by 7 bases; junction bases not matched to a gene: 9. Germline lookup yields CDR1 SNHLY and CDR2 FYNNEI. The chain's CDR3 is CASSGRTGIEQPQHF. The CDR3 DNA reads as TGTGCCAGCAGTGGACGGACAGGGATTGAGCAGCCCCAGCATTTT.

The chain links TRBV28 to TRBJ1-5, with no clear D. This CDR3 contains 12 residues. Trimming took 5 bases from V and 9 from J, leaving 11 bases between them. Germline V gene lookup returns CDR1 MDHEN and CDR2 SYDVKM. CDR3 bases: TGTGCCAGCAGTCCAAACAGCCTGCCCCAGCATTTT. Its protein product is CASSPNSLPQHF.

The chain links TRBV7-2 to TRBJ2-7; D is uncertain. The CDR3 is 13 amino acids. V was clipped by 6 bases and J by 0 bases, with 9 bases between them. CDR1 is SGHTA, CDR2 FQGNSA, per germline. CDR3 nucleotides: TGTGCCAGCAGACCAGGCAACTCCTACGAGCAGTACTTC. This gives the protein CASRPGNSYEQYF.

The chain links TRBV20-1 to TRBJ1-2; D is uncertain. Germline V gives CDR1 DFQATT, CDR2 SNEGSKA (reference sequence). The ends were cut back, 6 bases at V and 7 bases at J, with 6 bases in the middle. The CDR3 has 9 residues. DNA of the CDR3: TGCAGTGCCCCAGGTGGCTACACCTTC. Translated: CSAPGGYTF.

The V call is TRBV4-2, the J call TRBJ2-3; 9 bases are shared with TRBD2. The germline V gene encodes CDR1 LGHNA and CDR2 YNFKEQ. V was pared by 7 bases and J by 0 bases, with 14 bases of the junction left unmatched. The CDR3 consists of 18 residues. CDR3 loop: CASTLRAGGPTSTDTQYF. The DNA for the CDR3 is TGTGCCAGCACCCTAAGGGCGGGAGGGCCAACTAGCACAGATACGCAGTATTTT.

The chain uses TRBV10-3 and TRBJ2-1; 12 nucleotides line up with TRBD2. This CDR3 has 20 residues. The germline V gene encodes CDR1 ENHRY and CDR2 SYGVKD. Unmatched junction bases numbered 24, after V lost 6 bases and J lost 9 bases. The CDR3 loop is CAIRRTSGKIAGLGDLEQFF. The CDR3 bases are TGTGCCATCAGGAGGACTAGCGGGAAGATCGCCGGACTAGGAGATCTTGAGCAGTTCTTC.

The chain has TRBV2 and TRBJ2-7, with 8 bases aligning to TRBD1. The CDR3 consists of 14 residues. V gave up 3 bases and J gave up 3 bases; unmatched junction bases: 4. The V gene's germline CDR1 is SNHLY and CDR2 FYNNEI. The CDR3 DNA reads TGTGCCAGCAGTGAGCCAGGGGGCGTCTACGAGCAGTACTTC. It codes for CASSEPGGVYEQYF.

V gene TRBV5-4 combines with J gene TRBJ1-1; TRBD1 might be the D (5 bases). The length of the CDR3 is 15 residues. Trimming took off 4 bases at V and 8 bases at J, with 21 bases between the two ends. Germline CDR1 and CDR2: SGHNT and YYREEE (reference sequence). The CDR3 DNA is TGTGCCAGCAGCCACGGGTATGGGGAGGGGATAGAAGCTTTCTTT. Encoded protein: CASSHGYGEGIEAFF.

This sequence joins TRBV18 and TRBJ2-7, with D possibly matching TRBD2 (6 bases). The germline V gene encodes CDR1 KGHSH and CDR2 LQKENI. V gave up 6 bases and J gave up 5 bases, with 14 bases separating them. This CDR3 is 13 amino acids long. The CDR3 is CASSSTSSNEQYF. CDR3 nucleotides: TGTGCCAGCTCGTCGACTAGTTCCAACGAGCAGTACTTC.

V gene TRBV6-5 combines with J gene TRBJ2-7, with 10 bases that match TRBD1. V gave up 6 bases and J gave up 3 bases; unmatched junction bases: 8. Germline lookup yields CDR1 MNHEY and CDR2 SVGAGI. CDR3 length equals 15 residues. The CDR3 spells CASRDRGGPNYEQYF. The CDR3 DNA reads as TGTGCCAGCAGGGACAGGGGGGGACCTAACTACGAGCAGTACTTC.

This chain uses TRBV27 with TRBJ2-7; D is unclear. The CDR3 contains 13 residues. The germline V gene encodes CDR1 MNHEY and CDR2 SMNVEV (reference sequence). V was shortened by 8 bases and J by 2 bases, with 13 bases between the two germline ends. The CDR3: CASGVESPYEQYF. The CDR3 DNA reads as TGTGCCAGCGGGGTCGAAAGTCCCTACGAGCAGTACTTC.

This chain connects TRBV2 to TRBJ1-1; D is unclear. Looked up from germline, CDR1 is SNHLY and CDR2 is FYNNEI. The V and J ends lost 9 bases and 5 bases respectively, with 13 bases between them. CDR3 length: 12 amino acids. The CDR3 nucleotides are TGTGCCAGGAGCACGTTGGGGACTGAAGCTTTCTTT. It encodes CARSTLGTEAFF.

The chain has TRBV5-6 and TRBJ1-5; D is unclear. The CDR3 totals 15 residues. With 0 bases removed from V and 2 bases from J, the gap between germline ends came to 9 bases. The germline V gene encodes CDR1 SGHDT and CDR2 YYEEEE. The CDR3 DNA reads as TGTGCCAGCAGCTTGGGATCCCGGGGCAATCAGCCCCAGCATTTT. It specifies CASSLGSRGNQPQHF.

In this sample, this clone turned up once. The rearrangement uses TRBV3-1 (or the pseudogene TRBV3-2) and TRBJ2-2; D not resolved. The ends were cut back, 0 bases at V and 5 bases at J, with 7 bases in the middle. CDR1 is LGHDT, CDR2 YNNKEL, per germline (reference sequence). The CDR3 extends over 14 amino acids. The DNA for the CDR3 is TGTGCCAGCAGCCAAGAAGTTCGGACCGGGGAGCTGTTTTTT. This gives the protein CASSQEVRTGELFF.

This clone was seen a few times. CDR3 in amino acids: CASRATVTNYGYTF. In DNA form, the CDR3 reads TGTGCCAGCAGGGCGACGGTTACTAACTATGGCTACACCTTC. J is TRBJ1-2 and V is TRBV27, with D unclear. The V gene's germline CDR1 is MNHEY and CDR2 SMNVEV (reference sequence). This CDR3 comprises 14 residues. V dropped 6 bases and J dropped 0 bases, with 11 bases sitting between them.

V and J are TRBV27 and TRBJ1-5; no clear D gene. The CDR3 runs to 14 residues. The germline V and J ends were trimmed by 0 bases and 7 bases, with 10 bases remaining between them. Germline V gene data show CDR1 as MNHEY and CDR2 as SMNVEV (reference sequence). The CDR3 region is CASSLSTSYQPQHF. CDR3 DNA: TGTGCCAGCAGTTTATCGACAAGTTACCAGCCCCAGCATTTT.

The chain carries TRBV27 and TRBJ1-6; no clear D. In germline, CDR1 is MNHEY, CDR2 SMNVEV (reference sequence). V dropped 0 bases and J dropped 9 bases, with 15 bases sitting between them. This CDR3 region has 16 residues. The CDR3 protein is CASSLSIGSLRSPLHF. The CDR3 nucleotides read TGTGCCAGCAGTTTATCGATAGGAAGCTTACGTTCACCCCTCCACTTT.

The CDR3 region is CASSRSGANVLTF. Written as DNA, the CDR3 is TGTGCCAGCTCCCGCTCTGGGGCCAACGTCCTGACTTTC. The rearrangement uses TRBV18 and TRBJ2-6; D gene ambiguous. Trimming removed 6 bases from V and 0 bases from J, with 3 bases in between. The CDR3 is 13 amino acids. Germline CDR1 is KGHSH and CDR2 is LQKENI.

The chain carries TRBV7-8 and TRBJ2-3; 9 bases align to TRBD2. Trimming took 1 base from V and 0 from J; bases not matched to a gene: 11. The CDR3 sequence is 19 residues long. Germline V CDR1 and CDR2: SGHVS, FQNEAQ. The CDR3 spells CASSLVPGLARTSTDTQYF. The CDR3 region has the DNA TGTGCCAGCAGCTTAGTTCCGGGACTAGCACGAACTAGCACAGATACGCAGTATTTT.

The V and J genes are TRBV30 and TRBJ1-2; D gene ambiguous. The CDR3 consists of 13 residues. Germline CDR1 is GTSNPN and CDR2 is SVGIG (reference sequence). Trimming stripped 0 bases from V and 3 bases from J, with 8 bases between. DNA of the CDR3: TGTGCCTGGAGTGTACTCGGAGACTATGGCTACACCTTC. Translation gives CAWSVLGDYGYTF.